The 22 T cell receptor beta chains reported below all come from one sample, sequenced in a study of CD8+ T cells in alopecia areata. Reverse transcription of extracted RNA yielded cDNA, which provided the sequencing template. Repertoires were generated with immunoSEQ multiplex PCR, while TCRdb's copy carries only in-frame clones and drops some. The top ten clones hold around 2.8% of a sample with 200,000 to 250,000 clones, 40% to 45% of them seen once. The sample's treatment: oral pan-JAK inhibitor, 5-10 mg twice daily. The sequencing here drew on CD4+ T cells sorted from blood, taken around week 37, from a patient treated with tofacitinib. These receptors originate from a human donor with alopecia areata.

The chain uses TRBV9 and TRBJ1-1, with D possibly being TRBD1 (6 bases). The length of the CDR3 is 14 residues. V lost 3 bases and J 6 bases, leaving 15 bases between the germline ends. The germline V gene has CDR1 SGDLS and CDR2 YYNGEE. CDR3: CASSAGQRTSEAFF. The CDR3 DNA reads as TGTGCCAGCAGCGCCGGACAGAGGACATCTGAAGCTTTCTTT.

This clone was picked up a small number of times. The V and J genes are TRBV18 and TRBJ1-1, with 8 bases lining up with TRBD1. Germline assignment: CDR1 KGHSH and CDR2 LQKENI. The CDR3 consists of 15 residues. V lost 2 bases to trimming and J lost 1 base; unmatched junction nucleotides: 3. CDR3 coding DNA: TGTGCCAGCTCACCATGGGACAGGAAGAACACTGAAGCTTTCTTT. It translates to CASSPWDRKNTEAFF.

The DNA for the CDR3 is TGTGCCAGCAGCGAAAGCGGGGAGGGGTACTTC. This sequence encodes CASSESGEGYF. This chain uses TRBV7-9 with TRBJ2-7; TRBD2 aligns across 7 bases. The CDR3 covers 11 residues. Germline CDR1 reads SEHNR; CDR2 reads FQNEAQ (reference sequence). After removal of 5 bases from V and 12 bases from J, the junction contained 7 bases not matched to a gene. Looking up the rest from reference TRBV7-9 and TRBJ2-7 gives the full variable domain: DTGVSQNPRHKITKRGQNVTFRCDPISEHNRLYWYRQTLGQGPEFLTYFQNEAQLEKSRLLSDRFSAERPKGSFSTLEIQRTEQGDSAMYLCASSESGEGYFGPGTRLTVT.

A word on this clone: Other nucleotide sequences in the sample specify the same CDR3. In DNA, the CDR3 is TGCGCCAGCAGCCCGGCAGAGAACACCGGGGAGCTGTTTTTT. Translated, it gives CASSPAENTGELFF. This chain connects TRBV5-1 to TRBJ2-2; D is ambiguous. Germline V lookup: CDR1 SGHRS, CDR2 YFSETQ. Trimming pared 4 bases from V and 1 base from J, leaving 8 bases between. The CDR3 has 14 amino acids. Variable domain in full (rest from reference TRBV5-1 and TRBJ2-2): KAGVTQTPRYLIKTRGQQVTLSCSPISGHRSVSWYQQTPGQGLQFLFEYFSETQRNKGNFPGRFSGRQFSNSRSEMNVSTLELGDSALYLCASSPAENTGELFFGEGSRLTVL.

This clone was seen a few times. The chain links TRBV9 to TRBJ2-7; a possible D gene is TRBD2 (5 bases). The CDR3 has 12 residues. V gave up 7 bases and J gave up 5 bases, with 13 bases separating them. Germline CDR1 and CDR2: SGDLS and YYNGEE. CDR3 in DNA: TGTGCCAGCGGCGAGAGGGCAGACGAGCAGTACTTC. Translating gives CASGERADEQYF.

The chain has TRBV4-3 and TRBJ2-3, with TRBD2 matching 7 bases. The CDR3 consists of 18 residues. Germline values: CDR1 LGHNA, CDR2 YSLEER. J was trimmed by 3 bases and V by 0 bases; bases with no gene match: 12. The CDR3, as DNA: TGCGCCAGCAGCCAAGATGGATCGGCGGGAGTATTAACAGATACGCAGTATTTT. It translates to CASSQDGSAGVLTDTQYF.

The V call is TRBV29-1, the J call TRBJ2-5, with 12 bases fitting TRBD2. This CDR3 comprises 15 residues. CDR1 is SQVTM, CDR2 ANQGSEA, per germline. With V trimmed by 3 bases and J by 5 bases, 7 bases remained unmatched. The CDR3: CSVDGLAGGPETQYF. CDR3 coding DNA: TGCAGCGTTGACGGCCTAGCGGGAGGGCCGGAGACCCAGTACTTC.

This clone turned up a few times. J is TRBJ2-2 and V is TRBV7-2; D is undetermined. Germline V lookup: CDR1 SGHTA, CDR2 FQGNSA. This CDR3 contains 14 residues. Trimming left V 2 bases short and J 4 bases short, with 8 bases between. This CDR3 is CASSLSPGTGELFF. The CDR3 region has the DNA TGTGCCAGCAGCTTAAGCCCAGGCACCGGGGAGCTGTTTTTT.

This clone was counted a few times. The chain employs TRBV6-5 and TRBJ1-2, with D hard to call. This CDR3 has 13 amino acids. V was clipped by 5 bases and J by 0 bases, with 7 bases between them. From germline, CDR1 is MNHEY and CDR2 SVGAGI. This CDR3 is CASSRSTNYGYTF. CDR3 in DNA: TGTGCCAGCAGTCGGAGTACTAACTATGGCTACACCTTC.

This clone showed up just a few times. The rearrangement links TRBV29-1 to TRBJ2-7; D uncertain. The CDR3 has 11 amino acids. V gave up 3 bases and J gave up 1 base, with 4 bases separating them. Germline lookup yields CDR1 SQVTM and CDR2 ANQGSEA. DNA for the CDR3: TGCAGCGTTGACATATCCTACGAGCAGTACTTC. Translating gives CSVDISYEQYF.

This clone was observed once. The chain is built from TRBV7-2 and TRBJ2-7, with D hard to call. Trimming removed 0 bases at V and 3 bases at J, with 6 bases between. CDR1 and CDR2 (germline): SGHTA, FQGNSA. This CDR3 has 13 residues. The CDR3 loop reads CASSLAAYYEQYF. DNA for the CDR3: TGTGCCAGCAGCTTAGCGGCGTACTACGAGCAGTACTTC.

V and J are TRBV29-1 and TRBJ1-4; D remains unclear. Trimming removed 2 bases from V and 7 bases from J, with 14 bases in between. Germline loops: CDR1 SQVTM, CDR2 ANQGSEA. The CDR3 spans 14 residues. CDR3 DNA: TGCAGCGTTGAACCACAAAAGGAGGGTGAAAAACTGTTTTTT. Residues: CSVEPQKEGEKLFF. The full variable domain, completed using reference TRBV29-1 and TRBJ1-4, is SAVISQKPSRDICQRGTSLTIQCQVDSQVTMMFWYRQQPGQSLTLIATANQGSEATYESGFVIDKFPISRPNLTFSTLTVSNMSPEDSSIYLCSVEPQKEGEKLFFGSGTQLSVL.

This clone has a handful of counts. The chain uses TRBV30 and TRBJ1-1; no firm D call. CDR1 is GTSNPN and CDR2 is SVGIG in the germline V gene (reference sequence). V lost 4 bases and J lost 0, with 9 bases in between. This CDR3 comprises 13 residues. CDR3 loop: CAWMVNLNTEAFF. The CDR3 DNA reads as TGTGCCTGGATGGTCAACCTGAACACTGAAGCTTTCTTT.

Regarding this clone: The sample carries other DNA sequences with the same CDR3. The V gene is TRBV30, the J gene TRBJ2-5; D not resolved. The germline V and J ends were trimmed by 0 bases and 5 bases, with 4 bases remaining between them. Germline V gene lookup returns CDR1 GTSNPN and CDR2 SVGIG (reference sequence). The CDR3 length is 11 residues. The chain's CDR3 is CAWSVGETQYF. CDR3 DNA: TGTGCCTGGAGTGTTGGGGAGACCCAGTACTTC.

This chain uses TRBV4-3 with TRBJ2-5, with no clear D. This CDR3 has 13 amino acids. V lost 3 bases to trimming and J lost 0 bases, with 5 bases between them. Germline CDR1 reads LGHNA; CDR2 reads YSLEER. The CDR3: CASSQGYQETQYF. CDR3 nucleotide sequence: TGCGCCAGCAGCCAGGGATACCAAGAGACCCAGTACTTC.

V gene TRBV11-2 combines with J gene TRBJ2-1; D is possibly TRBD2 (6 bases). The germline CDR1 and CDR2 sequences are SGHAT and FQNNGV. This CDR3 region has 14 residues. Trimming shortened V by 7 bases and J by 4 bases, and 14 bases separated the two germline ends. The DNA for the CDR3 is TGTGCCAGCAACAAGGAGGGACCTTACAATGAGCAGTTCTTC. Translating it yields CASNKEGPYNEQFF.

The CDR3 nucleotides are TGCGCCAGCAGCCAAGATGAGGGTAGCCGGGGCGAGCAGTACTTC. Its protein product is CASSQDEGSRGEQYF. V usage is TRBV4-1 and J usage is TRBJ2-7, with D tentatively TRBD2 (5 bases). Trimming cost V 0 bases and J 6 bases, with 15 bases left between them. Germline CDR1 MGHRA, CDR2 YSYEKL. The CDR3 loop spans 15 amino acids.

This clone was seen a handful of times. The gene calls are TRBV5-1 and TRBJ2-4; TRBD2 matches at 7 bases. This CDR3 has 14 residues. Trimming took 0 bases from V and 14 from J; bases not matched to a gene: 11. The germline V gene has CDR1 SGHRS and CDR2 YFSETQ. DNA for the CDR3: TGCGCCAGCAGCTTGGTGGGCCGGCGGGAGTTCGAGTACTTC. It yields the protein CASSLVGRREFEYF.

The chain employs TRBV7-8 and TRBJ1-1; 7 bases agree with TRBD1. Germline V gives CDR1 SGHVS, CDR2 FQNEAQ. V gave up 5 bases and J gave up 7 bases; unmatched junction bases: 4. This CDR3 spans 12 amino acids. CDR3 nucleotides: TGTGCCAGCAGCGTTCCAGGGGGTGAAGCTTTCTTT. Its protein product is CASSVPGGEAFF.

The CDR3 region has the DNA TGTGCCAGCAGTTTCCAGCGGGAGGCTGACAATGAGCAGTTCTTC. Its translation is CASSFQREADNEQFF. The rearrangement uses TRBV27 and TRBJ2-1, with 9 nucleotides matching TRBD2. CDR1 and CDR2 (germline): MNHEY, SMNVEV (reference sequence). Trimming at V came to 3 bases and at J to 5 bases, leaving 5 bases not matched to a gene. The length of the CDR3 is 15 residues.

The sample holds a few counts of this clone. This chain uses TRBV5-1 with TRBJ2-1; D is unresolved. Between the trimmed V and J ends, which lost 2 bases and 8 bases, there was a span of 5 bases. This CDR3 is 11 amino acids long. Germline values: CDR1 SGHRS, CDR2 YFSETQ. CDR3 sequence reads: CASSFFDEQFF. CDR3 coding DNA: TGCGCCAGCAGCTTTTTTGATGAGCAGTTCTTC.

V usage is TRBV7-9 and J usage is TRBJ2-7; no firm D call. The germline CDR1 and CDR2 sequences are SEHNR and FQNEAQ (reference sequence). The CDR3 loop spans 14 amino acids. V dropped 0 bases and J dropped 7 bases, with 13 bases sitting between them. The CDR3 sequence: CASSLASLASEQYF. CDR3 DNA sequence: TGTGCCAGCAGCTTAGCCTCACTGGCTTCAGAGCAGTACTTC.